This T cell receptor beta chain was retrieved from a study of cytomegalovirus exposure and HLA in healthy donors. Both 60 Vbeta primers and 13 Jbeta primers went into the PCR. Clones were sequenced by immunoSEQ multiplex PCR, and TCRdb holds only the in-frame ones, with some missing. Of 150,000 to 200,000 clones listed, over 65% were seen once; the top ten hold around 3.6%. The CDR3 sequence is 19 residues long. The germline V gene encodes CDR1 SGHDT and CDR2 YYEEEE. J lost 0 bases, V lost 0 bases, and 9 bases had no gene match. The source material was PBMCs. The rearrangement joins TRBV5-6 to TRBJ2-1; TRBD2 agrees at 10 bases. The TCR comes from a man in his forties or fifties in good health and CMV-seropositive. In DNA, the CDR3 is TGTGCCAGCAGCTTGGTAGGTAGCGGGGGGATCAGCTCCTACAATGAGCAGTTCTTC. Translated: CASSLVGSGGISSYNEQFF.